This T cell receptor beta chain derives from a study of blood T cells in healthy people across ages. Worth noting for this clonotype: Its antigen is still unknown.

Whole-study results and caveats: Per-million-T-cell TCR beta diversity fell roughly linearly with age.

The CDR3 loop spans 13 amino acids. CDR1 is MNHEY and CDR2 is SMNVEV in the germline V gene (reference sequence). Trimming pared 5 bases from V and 8 bases from J, leaving 15 bases between. Primed by a sample-barcoded 5' primer and a J-beta primer mix, a second PCR proceeded for 7 to 11 cycles. MiXCR, run by TCRdb on the 5' RACE reads, gives a single entry per CDR3 protein. This repertoire shows more than 1,400,000 distinct CDR3 sequences, about 40% found once; its top ten account for 7.9%. Material: blood. The chain carries TRBV27 and TRBJ1-2; D is uncertain. The source is a young woman in good health. The CDR3 nucleotides read TGTGCCAGCAGTCCCGGACTCATAGCGGGCTACACCTTC. It encodes CASSPGLIAGYTF.